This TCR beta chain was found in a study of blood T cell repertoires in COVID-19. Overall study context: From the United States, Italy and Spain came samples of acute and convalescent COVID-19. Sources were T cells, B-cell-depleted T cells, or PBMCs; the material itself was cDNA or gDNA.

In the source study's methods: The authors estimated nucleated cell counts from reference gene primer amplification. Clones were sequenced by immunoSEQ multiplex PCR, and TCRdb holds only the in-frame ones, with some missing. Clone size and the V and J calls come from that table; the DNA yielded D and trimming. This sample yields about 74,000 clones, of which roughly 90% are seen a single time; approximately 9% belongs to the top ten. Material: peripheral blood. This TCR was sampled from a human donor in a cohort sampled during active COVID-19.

This CDR3 is CASSESGTDTYEQYF. The CDR3 DNA follows: TGTGCCAGCAGCGAATCCGGGACAGACACCTACGAGCAGTACTTC. The chain joins TRBV9 to TRBJ2-7; TRBD1 agrees at 7 bases. The CDR3 sequence is 15 residues long. Germline V gene data show CDR1 as SGDLS and CDR2 as YYNGEE. Germline trimming cut 3 bases from V and 2 bases from J; bases unmatched to any gene: 8. Using reference TRBV9 and TRBJ2-7 for the parts outside the CDR3, the full variable domain is DSGVTQTPKHLITATGQRVTLRCSPRSGDLSVYWYQQSLDQGLQFLIQYYNGEERAKGNILERFSAQQFPDLHSELNLSSLELGDSALYFCASSESGTDTYEQYFGPGTRLTVT.